This T cell receptor (beta chain) was recovered during a study of vaccination and CD4 T cells after COVID-19. Looking at the study overall: Nasal swab PCR detected SARS-CoV-2 in convalescent patients; nine had mild disease, one severe. Overlapping spike peptides of SARS-CoV-2, HCoV-NL63, HCoV-OC43 and HCoV-229E stimulated the cells.

As concerns this clonotype: Its cognate antigen is unknown.

The sample's treatment: approximately 11-day PBMC culture with coronavirus spike peptide pools or control peptides (ViraFEST assay). ViraFEST used peptide pools to expand antigen-specific T cells and subsequently sequenced their TCRs. Cell culture was performed with a few million PBMCs per well in the presence of 8 to 10 IU/ml IL-2 and roughly 10 ug/ml peptide pools. Oncomine TCR Beta short-read sequencing was applied to DNA from cultured CD4+ T cells. One entry per CDR3 protein results from TCRdb running MiXCR on the PCR reads. The sample includes fewer than 15,000 distinct CDR3 sequences, approximately 46% seen only once; the top ten take 7.8%. In germline, CDR1 is DFQATT, CDR2 SNEGSKA (reference sequence). Trimming cost V 5 bases and J 7 bases; bases outside gene matches: 5. CDR3 length equals 13 residues.

The material was CD4+ T cells from blood, cultured in vitro, obtained after SARS-CoV-2 vaccination. The sequence derives from a human donor who had recovered from COVID-19. This chain joins TRBV20-1 and TRBJ1-6, with 7 bases matching TRBD1. The CDR3 coding sequence is TGCAGTGCTCGACAGGGACAAAATTCACCCCTCCACTTT. Its protein is CSARQGQNSPLHF.